Listed below are T cell receptor beta chains from one sample, sequenced in a study of cytomegalovirus exposure and HLA in healthy donors. Generated by immunoSEQ multiplex PCR, the TCRdb table keeps only in-frame clones and is missing some. This sample yields 75,000 to 90,000 clones, of which about 9.4% are seen a single time; roughly a quarter belongs to the top ten. The sequencing sample was made of PBMCs. All receptors come from a man aged 55 to 69 in good health and CMV-seropositive. Both conserved end residues are part of each CDR3. The order of the fields is CDR3 DNA, CDR3 protein, CDR3 length, clone size, D gene, J gene, V gene. A D gene is named only where the DNA matches it firmly. Clone size is given for some rows only: seen once, a few or many times, or a class if the clone is expanded.

CDR3nt: TGTGCCAGCAGTTACACGGGGGAGTATGGGACCCAGTACTTC
CDR3aa: CASSYTGEYGTQYF
len: 14
abundance: -
d_gene: -
j_gene: TRBJ2-5
v_gene: TRBV6-6

CDR3nt: TGTGCCACTAACCAGCGAGAGACCCAGTACTTC
CDR3aa: CATNQRETQYF
len: 11
abundance: few
d_gene: -
j_gene: TRBJ2-5
v_gene: TRBV6-5

CDR3nt: TGTGCCAGCTACCTCGAGAGATACACCGGGGAGCTGTTTTTT
CDR3aa: CASYLERYTGELFF
len: 14
abundance: few
d_gene: -
j_gene: TRBJ2-2
v_gene: TRBV18

CDR3nt: TGCGCCAGCAGGACGGGACAGGGGGTGAACACTGAAGCTTTCTTT
CDR3aa: CASRTGQGVNTEAFF
len: 15
abundance: few
d_gene: TRBD1
j_gene: TRBJ1-1
v_gene: TRBV10-2

CDR3nt: TGTGCCTGGAGTGTAGGTGGGGGGTGGAACACTGAAGCTTTCTTT
CDR3aa: CAWSVGGGWNTEAFF
len: 15
abundance: -
d_gene: -
j_gene: TRBJ1-1
v_gene: TRBV30

CDR3nt: TGCGCCAGCAGCCAAGTAGGGGATGACTATGGCTACACCTTC
CDR3aa: CASSQVGDDYGYTF
len: 14
abundance: -
d_gene: -
j_gene: TRBJ1-2
v_gene: TRBV4-1

CDR3nt: TGTGCCAGCAGTCCCCGGGGGGCCGGTGAAAAACTGTTTTTT
CDR3aa: CASSPRGAGEKLFF
len: 14
abundance: few
d_gene: -
j_gene: TRBJ1-4
v_gene: TRBV27

CDR3nt: TGTGCCAGTAGTCCCCATTTCAGACAGGGCATCTTTTTAAACATTCAGTACTTC
CDR3aa: CASSPHFRQGIFLNIQYF
len: 18
abundance: -
d_gene: TRBD1
j_gene: TRBJ2-4
v_gene: TRBV19

CDR3nt: TGTGCCAGCAGCTCGGGACAGGTAGACTCTGGAAACACCATATATTTT
CDR3aa: CASSSGQVDSGNTIYF
len: 16
abundance: few
d_gene: TRBD1
j_gene: TRBJ1-3
v_gene: TRBV5-8

CDR3nt: TGTGCCAGCATGCGGGACAATGAGCAGTTCTTC
CDR3aa: CASMRDNEQFF
len: 11
abundance: few
d_gene: -
j_gene: TRBJ2-1
v_gene: TRBV6-5

CDR3nt: TGTGCCAGCAGCCGGGGGGGGCCGGGGAATGGCTACACCTTC
CDR3aa: CASSRGGPGNGYTF
len: 14
abundance: few
d_gene: -
j_gene: TRBJ1-2
v_gene: TRBV28

CDR3nt: TGTGCCAGCAGCTTAGAGGGGAACACTGAAGCTTTCTTT
CDR3aa: CASSLEGNTEAFF
len: 13
abundance: -
d_gene: -
j_gene: TRBJ1-1
v_gene: TRBV7-3

CDR3nt: TGTGCCAGCAGCTTAGAGGGGGCCACTGCGGTCTACGAGCAGTACTTC
CDR3aa: CASSLEGATAVYEQYF
len: 16
abundance: -
d_gene: TRBD1
j_gene: TRBJ2-7
v_gene: TRBV7-2

CDR3nt: TGTGCCTCCTTAGAGCGGGAGGGATCAGATACGCAGTATTTT
CDR3aa: CASLEREGSDTQYF
len: 14
abundance: -
d_gene: TRBD2
j_gene: TRBJ2-3
v_gene: TRBV2

CDR3nt: TGTGCCAGCAGCCCGCGGAGGGGGGGCACTGAAGCTTTCTTT
CDR3aa: CASSPRRGGTEAFF
len: 14
abundance: -
d_gene: -
j_gene: TRBJ1-1
v_gene: TRBV7-2

CDR3nt: TGTGCCAGCAGGGGGCCCGGAAACACCATATATTTT
CDR3aa: CASRGPGNTIYF
len: 12
abundance: -
d_gene: -
j_gene: TRBJ1-3
v_gene: TRBV11-3

CDR3nt: TGTGCCAGCAGCGGAAGCCGGGACAGGACTTATGGCTACACCTTC
CDR3aa: CASSGSRDRTYGYTF
len: 15
abundance: -
d_gene: TRBD1
j_gene: TRBJ1-2
v_gene: TRBV9

CDR3nt: TGTGCCAGCAGCTTAGACGAGGGACAGGACACCGGGGAGCTGTTTTTT
CDR3aa: CASSLDEGQDTGELFF
len: 16
abundance: -
d_gene: TRBD1
j_gene: TRBJ2-2
v_gene: TRBV13

CDR3nt: TGTGCCAGCAGCTTAAACGGCCAGGGCGAGCAGTACTTC
CDR3aa: CASSLNGQGEQYF
len: 13
abundance: few
d_gene: -
j_gene: TRBJ2-7
v_gene: TRBV7-3

CDR3nt: TGTGCCAGCAGTACCCTAGCGGGAGGGCTGATTGAGCAGTTCTTC
CDR3aa: CASSTLAGGLIEQFF
len: 15
abundance: -
d_gene: TRBD2
j_gene: TRBJ2-1
v_gene: TRBV28

CDR3nt: TGTGCCAGCACCGACAAGGGGGGACTAGTTGACCACGAGCAGTACTTC
CDR3aa: CASTDKGGLVDHEQYF
len: 16
abundance: -
d_gene: TRBD2
j_gene: TRBJ2-7
v_gene: TRBV28

CDR3nt: TGTGCCAGCAGTTACTCACGGGATTTTTACGAGCAGTACTTC
CDR3aa: CASSYSRDFYEQYF
len: 14
abundance: many
d_gene: -
j_gene: TRBJ2-7
v_gene: TRBV6-6

CDR3nt: TGTGCCAGCAGTATTGGTGGGACACCCGAAGCTTTCTTT
CDR3aa: CASSIGGTPEAFF
len: 13
abundance: few
d_gene: -
j_gene: TRBJ1-1
v_gene: TRBV7-9

CDR3nt: TGTGCCAGTAGTATAGGTCCAGGGGGCGGGGAGCTGTTTTTT
CDR3aa: CASSIGPGGGELFF
len: 14
abundance: once
d_gene: TRBD1
j_gene: TRBJ2-2
v_gene: TRBV19

CDR3nt: TGTGCCAGCACCTCTGTCCCGGACAGGGCAAACCAGCCCCAGCATTTT
CDR3aa: CASTSVPDRANQPQHF
len: 16
abundance: few
d_gene: TRBD1
j_gene: TRBJ1-5
v_gene: TRBV9

CDR3nt: TGTGCCTGGGCCTTGCACAGGTCTGGAAACACCATATATTTT
CDR3aa: CAWALHRSGNTIYF
len: 14
abundance: few
d_gene: -
j_gene: TRBJ1-3
v_gene: TRBV30

CDR3nt: TGTGCCAGCAGTTACGGACTTAACACCGGGGAGCTGTTTTTT
CDR3aa: CASSYGLNTGELFF
len: 14
abundance: few
d_gene: -
j_gene: TRBJ2-2
v_gene: TRBV6-6

CDR3nt: TGTGCCAGCTCACCACCGGGCTTCTCTGGAAACACCATATATTTT
CDR3aa: CASSPPGFSGNTIYF
len: 15
abundance: -
d_gene: -
j_gene: TRBJ1-3
v_gene: TRBV18

CDR3nt: TGCAGCGCCCTGACAGGGGGGGTTGAAAAACTGTTTTTT
CDR3aa: CSALTGGVEKLFF
len: 13
abundance: few
d_gene: TRBD1
j_gene: TRBJ1-4
v_gene: TRBV29-1

CDR3nt: TGTGCCTGGAGTGTAGGAGGTGAGCAGTTCTTC
CDR3aa: CAWSVGGEQFF
len: 11
abundance: -
d_gene: -
j_gene: TRBJ2-1
v_gene: TRBV30

CDR3nt: TGTGCCAGCAGAAACAGGGGGGACTACGAGCAGTACTTC
CDR3aa: CASRNRGDYEQYF
len: 13
abundance: few
d_gene: TRBD1
j_gene: TRBJ2-7
v_gene: TRBV28

CDR3nt: TGTGCCAGCAGCGTTACTAGCGGGATTAGCTCCTACAATGAGCAGTTCTTC
CDR3aa: CASSVTSGISSYNEQFF
len: 17
abundance: few
d_gene: TRBD2
j_gene: TRBJ2-1
v_gene: TRBV9

CDR3nt: TGTGCCTGGAGTGTACTTGAGAACACTGAAGCTTTCTTT
CDR3aa: CAWSVLENTEAFF
len: 13
abundance: few
d_gene: -
j_gene: TRBJ1-1
v_gene: TRBV30

CDR3nt: TGTGCCAGCTCACCAGAGGGAAGCTATGGCTACACCTTC
CDR3aa: CASSPEGSYGYTF
len: 13
abundance: few
d_gene: -
j_gene: TRBJ1-2
v_gene: TRBV18

CDR3nt: TGTGCCAGCAGCCCCGGGACAGGCGGTGGCACTGAAGCTTTCTTT
CDR3aa: CASSPGTGGGTEAFF
len: 15
abundance: -
d_gene: TRBD1
j_gene: TRBJ1-1
v_gene: TRBV11-3

CDR3nt: TGTGCTAGCAGCTCCTCCCCCGGGGACGAGCAGTACTTC
CDR3aa: CASSSSPGDEQYF
len: 13
abundance: few
d_gene: -
j_gene: TRBJ2-7
v_gene: TRBV7-7

CDR3nt: TGTGCCAGCAGTCCGACCCCAACAGGATTTCAAACGGGCGTTGAGCAGTTCTTC
CDR3aa: CASSPTPTGFQTGVEQFF
len: 18
abundance: few
d_gene: -
j_gene: TRBJ2-1
v_gene: TRBV14

CDR3nt: TGTGCCTGGAGTGTAGCGAGAGAGACCCAGTACTTC
CDR3aa: CAWSVARETQYF
len: 12
abundance: -
d_gene: -
j_gene: TRBJ2-5
v_gene: TRBV30

CDR3nt: TGTGCCAGCAGCCTAGGACAGGGTACGGTTGAGCAGTTCTTC
CDR3aa: CASSLGQGTVEQFF
len: 14
abundance: -
d_gene: TRBD1
j_gene: TRBJ2-1
v_gene: TRBV5-5

CDR3nt: TGTGCCATCAGTGAAGGGCGGGAGGGACCAGATACGCAGTATTTT
CDR3aa: CAISEGREGPDTQYF
len: 15
abundance: few
d_gene: TRBD2
j_gene: TRBJ2-3
v_gene: TRBV10-3

CDR3nt: TGTGCCAGTAGTATAAACAGGGGAATCAATCAGCCCCAGCATTTT
CDR3aa: CASSINRGINQPQHF
len: 15
abundance: few
d_gene: TRBD1
j_gene: TRBJ1-5
v_gene: TRBV19

CDR3nt: TGCGCCAGCAGTTATGACAGGGGTAATCAGCCCCAGCATTTT
CDR3aa: CASSYDRGNQPQHF
len: 14
abundance: -
d_gene: TRBD1
j_gene: TRBJ1-5
v_gene: TRBV10-1

CDR3nt: TGTGCCAGCAGCTTGAATACATCCTACAATGAGCAGTTCTTC
CDR3aa: CASSLNTSYNEQFF
len: 14
abundance: few
d_gene: -
j_gene: TRBJ2-1
v_gene: TRBV11-3

CDR3nt: TGTGCCAGCAGCTTTGCGGGGCGCGAGCAGTACTTC
CDR3aa: CASSFAGREQYF
len: 12
abundance: -
d_gene: -
j_gene: TRBJ2-7
v_gene: TRBV7-9

CDR3nt: TGTGCCAGTAGTTTCTCTCGGACAGACACCGGGGAGCTGTTTTTT
CDR3aa: CASSFSRTDTGELFF
len: 15
abundance: few
d_gene: -
j_gene: TRBJ2-2
v_gene: TRBV19

CDR3nt: TGTGCCAGCAGCGAATTCAGGTTTAGCAATCAGCCCCAGCATTTT
CDR3aa: CASSEFRFSNQPQHF
len: 15
abundance: -
d_gene: -
j_gene: TRBJ1-5
v_gene: TRBV7-8

CDR3nt: TGCGCCAGCAGTCGGGGCGGGGGGGCCGACAAAAACATTCAGTACTTC
CDR3aa: CASSRGGGADKNIQYF
len: 16
abundance: -
d_gene: TRBD2
j_gene: TRBJ2-4
v_gene: TRBV5-1

CDR3nt: TGTGCCAGCAGTTCTACGGGACAGGTCCGTCTGAACACTGAAGCTTTCTTT
CDR3aa: CASSSTGQVRLNTEAFF
len: 17
abundance: -
d_gene: TRBD1
j_gene: TRBJ1-1
v_gene: TRBV27

CDR3nt: TGTGCCAGCAGGACAGGGGGCGCGGAGCCCCAGCATTTT
CDR3aa: CASRTGGAEPQHF
len: 13
abundance: few
d_gene: TRBD1
j_gene: TRBJ1-5
v_gene: TRBV28

CDR3nt: TGTGCCTGGACCTTGGGACTAGCGGGGGACACAGATACGCAGTATTTT
CDR3aa: CAWTLGLAGDTDTQYF
len: 16
abundance: -
d_gene: TRBD2
j_gene: TRBJ2-3
v_gene: TRBV30

CDR3nt: TGTGCCAGCAGGGTGGGACTAGCGGTCTCGAACGTCCTGACTTTC
CDR3aa: CASRVGLAVSNVLTF
len: 15
abundance: -
d_gene: TRBD2
j_gene: TRBJ2-6
v_gene: TRBV2

CDR3nt: TGCAGCGACCAGGGGATAGCTAACTATGGCTACACCTTC
CDR3aa: CSDQGIANYGYTF
len: 13
abundance: few
d_gene: -
j_gene: TRBJ1-2
v_gene: TRBV29-1

CDR3nt: TGTGCCAGCAGCGTAGGGTACGGACAGGCAACTGAAGCTTTCTTT
CDR3aa: CASSVGYGQATEAFF
len: 15
abundance: few
d_gene: TRBD1
j_gene: TRBJ1-1
v_gene: TRBV9

CDR3nt: TGTGCCAGCAGCCCAGGGGTGCCGAATCAGCCCCAGCATTTT
CDR3aa: CASSPGVPNQPQHF
len: 14
abundance: few
d_gene: -
j_gene: TRBJ1-5
v_gene: TRBV5-8

CDR3nt: TGTGCCAGCAGTCCTAGCGGGGGGGCAGATGAGCAGTTCTTC
CDR3aa: CASSPSGGADEQFF
len: 14
abundance: -
d_gene: TRBD2
j_gene: TRBJ2-1
v_gene: TRBV28

CDR3nt: TGTGCCAGCAGCTTGTCTCTGGAGAATGAGCAGTTCTTC
CDR3aa: CASSLSLENEQFF
len: 13
abundance: -
d_gene: -
j_gene: TRBJ2-1
v_gene: TRBV7-9